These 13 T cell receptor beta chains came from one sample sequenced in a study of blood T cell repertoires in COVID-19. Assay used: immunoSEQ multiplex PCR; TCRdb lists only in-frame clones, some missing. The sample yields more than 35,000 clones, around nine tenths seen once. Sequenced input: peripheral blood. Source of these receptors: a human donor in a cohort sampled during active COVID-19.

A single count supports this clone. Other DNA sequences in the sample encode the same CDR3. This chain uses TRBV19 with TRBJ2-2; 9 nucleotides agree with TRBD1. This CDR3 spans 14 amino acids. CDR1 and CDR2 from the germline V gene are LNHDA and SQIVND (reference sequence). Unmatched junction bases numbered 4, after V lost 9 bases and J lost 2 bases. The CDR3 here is CASWTGANTGELFF. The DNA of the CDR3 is TGTGCCAGCTGGACAGGGGCCAACACCGGGGAGCTGTTTTTT.

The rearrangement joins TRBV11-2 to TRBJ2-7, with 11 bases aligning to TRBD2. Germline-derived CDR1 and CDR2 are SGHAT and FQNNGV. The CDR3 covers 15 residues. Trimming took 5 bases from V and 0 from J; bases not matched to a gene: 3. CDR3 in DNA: TGTGCCAGCAGCGACGGACTAGCGGGCTCCTACGAGCAGTACTTC. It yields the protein CASSDGLAGSYEQYF.

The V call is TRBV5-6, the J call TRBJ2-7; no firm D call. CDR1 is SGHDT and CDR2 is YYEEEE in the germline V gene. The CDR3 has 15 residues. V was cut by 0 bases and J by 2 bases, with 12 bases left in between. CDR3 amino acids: CASSLAELSAYEQYF. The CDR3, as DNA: TGTGCCAGCAGCTTGGCCGAGTTGAGTGCCTACGAGCAGTACTTC.

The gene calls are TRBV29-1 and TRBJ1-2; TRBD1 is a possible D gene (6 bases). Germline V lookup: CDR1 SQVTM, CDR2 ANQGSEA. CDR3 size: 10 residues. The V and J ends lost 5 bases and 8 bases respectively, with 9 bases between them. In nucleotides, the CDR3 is TGCAGCGTTACAGGGTCCGGCTACACCTTC. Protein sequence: CSVTGSGYTF.

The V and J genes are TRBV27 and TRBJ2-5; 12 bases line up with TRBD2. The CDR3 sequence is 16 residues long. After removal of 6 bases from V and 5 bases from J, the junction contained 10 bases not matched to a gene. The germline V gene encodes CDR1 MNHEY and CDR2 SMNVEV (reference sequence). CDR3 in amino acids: CASRGLLAGGGETQYF. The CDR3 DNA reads TGTGCCAGCAGGGGGCTACTAGCGGGGGGCGGGGAGACCCAGTACTTC.

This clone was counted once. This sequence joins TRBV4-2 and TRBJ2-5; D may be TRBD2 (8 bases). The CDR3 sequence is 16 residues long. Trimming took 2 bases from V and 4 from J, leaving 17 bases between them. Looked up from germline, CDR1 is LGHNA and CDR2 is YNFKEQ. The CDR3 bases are TGTGCCAGCAGCCAACGGAAGGGGGCGGGGGGAGAGACCCAGTACTTC. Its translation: CASSQRKGAGGETQYF.

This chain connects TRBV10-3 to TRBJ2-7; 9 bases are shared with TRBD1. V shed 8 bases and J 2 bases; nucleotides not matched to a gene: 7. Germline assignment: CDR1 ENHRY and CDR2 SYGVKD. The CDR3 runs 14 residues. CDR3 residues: CAIASGQGPYEQYF. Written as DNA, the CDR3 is TGTGCCATCGCCTCGGGACAGGGACCCTACGAGCAGTACTTC.

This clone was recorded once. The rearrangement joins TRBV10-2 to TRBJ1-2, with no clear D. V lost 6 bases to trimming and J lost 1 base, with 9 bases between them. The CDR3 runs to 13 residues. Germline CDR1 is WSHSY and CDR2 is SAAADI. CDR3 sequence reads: CASRQEGNYGYTF. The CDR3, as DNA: TGCGCCAGCAGGCAAGAGGGTAACTATGGCTACACCTTC.

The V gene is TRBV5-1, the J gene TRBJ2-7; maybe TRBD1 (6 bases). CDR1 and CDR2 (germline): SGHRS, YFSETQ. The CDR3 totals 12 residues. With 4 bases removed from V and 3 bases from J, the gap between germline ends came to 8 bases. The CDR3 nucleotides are TGCGCCAGCAGCAGGGACAACTACGAGCAGTACTTC. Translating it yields CASSRDNYEQYF.

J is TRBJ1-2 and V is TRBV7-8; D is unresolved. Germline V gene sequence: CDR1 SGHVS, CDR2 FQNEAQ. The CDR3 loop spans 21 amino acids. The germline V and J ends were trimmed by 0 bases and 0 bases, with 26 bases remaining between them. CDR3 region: CASSLAEYISFWATTNYGYTF. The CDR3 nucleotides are TGTGCCAGCAGCTTAGCGGAATACATATCCTTCTGGGCAACCACTAACTATGGCTACACCTTC.

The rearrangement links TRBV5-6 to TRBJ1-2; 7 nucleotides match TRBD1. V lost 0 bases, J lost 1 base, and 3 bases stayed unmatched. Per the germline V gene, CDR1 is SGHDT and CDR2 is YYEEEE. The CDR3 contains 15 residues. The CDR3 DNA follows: TGTGCCAGCAGCTTGGGCAGGGGGTTTAACTATGGCTACACCTTC. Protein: CASSLGRGFNYGYTF. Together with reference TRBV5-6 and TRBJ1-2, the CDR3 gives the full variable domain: DAGVTQSPTHLIKTRGQQVTLRCSPKSGHDTVSWYQQALGQGPQFIFQYYEEEERQRGNFPDRFSGHQFPNYSSELNVNALLLGDSALYLCASSLGRGFNYGYTFGSGTRLTVV.

DNA of the CDR3: TGCGCCAGCAGCCCCTTGACTAGCGGGGGGGCCTGGTCGAAACAGTTCTTC. Translation gives CASSPLTSGGAWSKQFF. The J gene is TRBJ2-1, the V gene TRBV10-1, with TRBD2 matching 14 bases. This CDR3 has 17 residues. V shed 6 bases and J 13 bases; nucleotides not matched to a gene: 17. CDR1 and CDR2 (germline): WNHNN, SYGVQD (reference sequence).

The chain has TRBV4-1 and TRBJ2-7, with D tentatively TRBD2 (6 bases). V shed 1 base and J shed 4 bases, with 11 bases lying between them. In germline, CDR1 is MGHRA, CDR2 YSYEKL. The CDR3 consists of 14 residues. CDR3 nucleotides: TGCGCCAGCAGCCAAGGCCCACGGGGGTACGAGCAGTACTTC. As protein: CASSQGPRGYEQYF.